Included here is one T cell receptor beta chain sequence, with context. V trimming: 7 bases; J trimming: 2 bases; junction bases outside the gene matches: 7. The CDR3 extends over 16 amino acids. CDR1 is LNHDA, CDR2 SQIVND, per germline (reference sequence). The repertoire was sequenced with immunoSEQ multiplex PCR; TCRdb's copy has only in-frame clones and lacks some. Here the sample spans approximately 81,000 clones, 75% to 95% being singletons. These data are taken from a study of blood T cell repertoires in COVID-19. Study as a whole: PBMCs, B-cell-depleted T cells, or T cells were the source of the cDNA or gDNA that made up the material.

This clonotype originated in a woman in her forties or fifties in a cohort sampled during active COVID-19. Material for sequencing was peripheral blood. V usage is TRBV19 and J usage is TRBJ2-5, with TRBD2 matching 13 bases. This chain's CDR3 is CASTQSGLAGQETQYF. The DNA for the CDR3 is TGTGCCAGTACTCAATCGGGACTAGCGGGGCAAGAGACCCAGTACTTC.